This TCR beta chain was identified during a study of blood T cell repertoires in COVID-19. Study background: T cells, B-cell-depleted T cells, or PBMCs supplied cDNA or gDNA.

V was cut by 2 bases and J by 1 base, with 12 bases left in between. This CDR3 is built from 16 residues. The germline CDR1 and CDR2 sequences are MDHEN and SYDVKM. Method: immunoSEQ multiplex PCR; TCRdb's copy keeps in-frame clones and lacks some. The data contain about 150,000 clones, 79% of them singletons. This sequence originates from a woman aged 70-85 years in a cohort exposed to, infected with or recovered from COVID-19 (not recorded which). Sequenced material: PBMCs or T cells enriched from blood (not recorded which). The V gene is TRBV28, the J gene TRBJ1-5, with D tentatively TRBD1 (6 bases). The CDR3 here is CASSLILQGSNQPQHF. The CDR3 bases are TGTGCCAGCAGTTTAATTCTCCAGGGGAGCAATCAGCCCCAGCATTTT.